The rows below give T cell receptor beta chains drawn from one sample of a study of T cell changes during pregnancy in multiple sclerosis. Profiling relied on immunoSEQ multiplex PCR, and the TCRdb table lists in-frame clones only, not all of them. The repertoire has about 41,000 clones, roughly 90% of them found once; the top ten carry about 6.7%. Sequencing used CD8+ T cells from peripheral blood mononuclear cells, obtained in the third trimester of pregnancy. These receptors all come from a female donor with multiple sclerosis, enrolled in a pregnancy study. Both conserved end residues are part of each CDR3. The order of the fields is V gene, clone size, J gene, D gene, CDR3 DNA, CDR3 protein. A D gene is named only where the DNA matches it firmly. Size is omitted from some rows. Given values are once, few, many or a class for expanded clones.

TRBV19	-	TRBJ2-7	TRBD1	TGTGCCAGTAGTATAGTCCCAGGGGGAATCTACGAGCAGTACTTC	CASSIVPGGIYEQYF
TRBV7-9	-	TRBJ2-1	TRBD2	TGTGCCAGCAGCTTCGGGACTAGCGAATTTTTTTCCTACAATGAGCAGTTCTTC	CASSFGTSEFFSYNEQFF
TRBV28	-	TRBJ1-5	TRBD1	TGTGCCAGCAGTTCCGAACAGGGGCGGTGGCCCCAGCATTTT	CASSSEQGRWPQHF
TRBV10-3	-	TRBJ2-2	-	TGTGCCATCAGTGACACAGTGAACACCGGGGAGCTGTTTTTT	CAISDTVNTGELFF
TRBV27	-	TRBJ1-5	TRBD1	TGTGCCAGCAGTGAACAGGGGGGGGGTCAGCCCCAGCATTTT	CASSEQGGGQPQHF
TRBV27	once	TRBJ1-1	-	TGTGCCAGCAGTTTATCGAAAAGGGGCACTGAAGCTTTCTTT	CASSLSKRGTEAFF
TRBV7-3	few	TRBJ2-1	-	TGTGCCAGCAGCTTAGGCAGGGACAATGAGCAGTTCTTC	CASSLGRDNEQFF
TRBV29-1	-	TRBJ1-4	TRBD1	TGCAGCGTTGAAGACGGGACAGCGGAACTGTTTTTT	CSVEDGTAELFF
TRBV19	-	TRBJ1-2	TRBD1	TGTGCCAGTTCGATCGACAGGGCTTCGGATGGCTACACCTTC	CASSIDRASDGYTF
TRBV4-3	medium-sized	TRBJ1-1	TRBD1	TGCGCCAGCAGCCAAGAGGAGGACAGGGAGGCTGAAGCTTTCTTT	CASSQEEDREAEAFF
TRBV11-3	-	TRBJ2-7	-	TGTGCCAGCAGCCTTAGACAGGGAGGCTACGAGCAGTACTTC	CASSLRQGGYEQYF
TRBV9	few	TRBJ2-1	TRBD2	TGTGCCAGCAGCCCAACTAGCGGGAGGACCAACGAGCAGTTCTTC	CASSPTSGRTNEQFF
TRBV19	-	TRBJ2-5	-	TGTGCCAGTAGTAACAGGGCCTCGAGGTCAGAGACCCAGTACTTC	CASSNRASRSETQYF
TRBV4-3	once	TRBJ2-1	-	TGCGCCAGCAGCCAAGATAGGGAGACCGGAGCCTACAATGAGCAGTTCTTC	CASSQDRETGAYNEQFF
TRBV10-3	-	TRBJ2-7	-	TGTGCCATCAGTGAGTCGGAGGTGGGGCGGGGTCCCTACGAGCAGTACTTC	CAISESEVGRGPYEQYF
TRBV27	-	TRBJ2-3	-	TGTGCCAGCAGTTTAGCGGGGGCATCCGATACGCAGTATTTT	CASSLAGASDTQYF
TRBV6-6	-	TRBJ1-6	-	TGTGCCAGCAGTTACTCGACGGGAGGTAATTCACCCCTCCACTTT	CASSYSTGGNSPLHF
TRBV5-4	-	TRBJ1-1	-	TGTGCCAGCACCTTTGGAGAGACCACTGAAGCTTTCTTT	CASTFGETTEAFF
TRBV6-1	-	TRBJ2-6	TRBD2	TGTGCCAGCAGTGAAAGGGAGGGCAGGGAGTACTCTGGGGCCAACGTCCTGACTTTC	CASSEREGREYSGANVLTF
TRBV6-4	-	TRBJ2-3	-	TGTGCCAGCAGTGAAGAAGCGTACAGCACAGATACGCAGTATTTT	CASSEEAYSTDTQYF
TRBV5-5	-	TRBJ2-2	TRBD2	TGTGCCAGCAGCTCTTTAGCGGGATTCGCCACCGGGGAGCTGTTTTTT	CASSSLAGFATGELFF
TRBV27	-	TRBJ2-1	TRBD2	TGTGCCAGCAGCGGGGGGGCCTACAATGAGCAGTTCTTC	CASSGGAYNEQFF
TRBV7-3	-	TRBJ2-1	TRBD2	TGTGCCAGCAGCTACGGACTAGCGGGGGGGGATAAGTTCTTC	CASSYGLAGGDKFF
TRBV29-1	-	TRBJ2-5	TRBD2	TGCAGCGTAGGAGGCGGGACTAAGGACCAAACGGAGACCCAGTACTTC	CSVGGGTKDQTETQYF
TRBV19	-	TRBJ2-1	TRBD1	TGTGCCAGTATGAACCGGGACAGGGAATCTAATGAGCAGTTCTTC	CASMNRDRESNEQFF
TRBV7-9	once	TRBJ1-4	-	TGTGCCAGCAGCTTAGACGAGGGAGCAAGGGTGGAAAAACTGTTTTTT	CASSLDEGARVEKLFF
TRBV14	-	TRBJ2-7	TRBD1	TGTGCCAGCAGGCGATCCACCGACAGGGAACCCTACGAGCAGTACTTC	CASRRSTDREPYEQYF
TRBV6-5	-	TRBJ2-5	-	TGTGCCAGCAGCCCGTACGGACAGTTTCAAGAGACCCAGTACTTC	CASSPYGQFQETQYF
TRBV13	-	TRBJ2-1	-	TGTGCCAGCAGCTTAGACCCAGGGATTAATGAGCAGTTCTTC	CASSLDPGINEQFF
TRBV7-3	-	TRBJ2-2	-	TGTGCCAGCAGCGTCGACACAGGGACGAACACCGGGGAGCTGTTTTTT	CASSVDTGTNTGELFF
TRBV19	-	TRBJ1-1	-	TGTGCCAGCAGGGAAATGAACACTGAAGCTTTCTTT	CASREMNTEAFF
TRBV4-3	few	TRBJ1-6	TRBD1	TGCGCCAGCAGCCCCGCAGACAGGGGATATAATTCACCCCTCCACTTT	CASSPADRGYNSPLHF
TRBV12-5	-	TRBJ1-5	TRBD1	TGTGCTAGTGCCATAGACCCGAGACAGGGTCACAATCAGCCCCAGCATTTT	CASAIDPRQGHNQPQHF
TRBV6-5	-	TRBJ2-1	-	TGTGCCAGCAGTTACCGCGGGGGCGATGAGCAGTTCTTC	CASSYRGGDEQFF
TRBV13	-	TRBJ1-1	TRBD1	TGTGCCAGCACCGGGACCGGGACAGGGAGTATTGAAGCTTTCTTT	CASTGTGTGSIEAFF
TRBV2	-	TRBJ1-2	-	TGTGCCAGCAGTGAAGGACCTACAGGGACCTATTCGTATGGCTACACCTTC	CASSEGPTGTYSYGYTF
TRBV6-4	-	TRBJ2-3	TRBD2	TGTGCCAGCAGCGGACTAGCGGGAGGGACAGATACGCAGTATTTT	CASSGLAGGTDTQYF
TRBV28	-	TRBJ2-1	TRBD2	TGTGCCAGCACCCTTGGGGAGGGTGAGCAGTTCTTC	CASTLGEGEQFF
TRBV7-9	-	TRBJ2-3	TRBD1	TGTGCCAGCAGCTCGACACAGGGGTCAATAGATACGCAGTATTTT	CASSSTQGSIDTQYF
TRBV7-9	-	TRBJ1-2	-	TGTGCCAGCAGCTCGGGACTTGGCTATGGCTACACCTTC	CASSSGLGYGYTF
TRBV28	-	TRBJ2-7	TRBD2	TGTGCCAGCAGTCCTTCGACTAGCGGGAGTCCCAACGAGCAGTACTTC	CASSPSTSGSPNEQYF
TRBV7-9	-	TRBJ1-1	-	TGTGCCAGCAGCCCACCGGGACACCTAGAAGCTTTCTTT	CASSPPGHLEAFF
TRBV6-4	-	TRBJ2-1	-	TGTGCCAGCAGTGAAAAGTTATCGGGGGAAAATGAGCAGTTCTTC	CASSEKLSGENEQFF
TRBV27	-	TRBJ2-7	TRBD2	TGTGCCAGCAGTCCGGGGACTAGCGGGGTGCTCTACGAGCAGTACTTC	CASSPGTSGVLYEQYF
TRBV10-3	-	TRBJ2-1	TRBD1	TGTGCCATCAGTGAGTCGACGACAGGGCAGTACAATGAGCAGTTCTTC	CAISESTTGQYNEQFF
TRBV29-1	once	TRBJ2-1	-	TGCAGCGTACAGAAGAGCTCCTACAATGAGCAGTTCTTC	CSVQKSSYNEQFF
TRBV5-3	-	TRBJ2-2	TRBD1	TGTGCCAGAAGCGATTCGCAGGGGGCAAATGAGGGCACCGGGGAGCTGTTTTTT	CARSDSQGANEGTGELFF
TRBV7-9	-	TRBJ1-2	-	TGTGCCAGCAGCCAGCTGCCGCTTAGAGGAGATGGCTACACCTTC	CASSQLPLRGDGYTF
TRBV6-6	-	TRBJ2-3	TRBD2	TGTGCCAGCTTAGGACTAGCGGGAGGGAGTACAGATACGCAGTATTTT	CASLGLAGGSTDTQYF
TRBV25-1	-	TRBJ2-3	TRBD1	TGTGCCAGCGCTCCACAGGGGGCAGCGCTCACAGATACGCAGTATTTT	CASAPQGAALTDTQYF
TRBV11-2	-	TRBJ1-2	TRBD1	TGTGCCAGCAGTTACAATGACAGGGGAAGTGGTTATGGCTACACCTTC	CASSYNDRGSGYGYTF
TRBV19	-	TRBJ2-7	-	TGTGCCAGTAGTCAGGGGAACGAGCAGTACTTC	CASSQGNEQYF
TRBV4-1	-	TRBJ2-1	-	TGCGCCAGCAGCCCCCCGCCTGGCTGGCGGCGGTACAATGAGCAGTTCTTC	CASSPPPGWRRYNEQFF
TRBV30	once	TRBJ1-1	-	TGTGCCTGGAGCCCGATGATGACAGGGAACACTGAAGCTTTCTTT	CAWSPMMTGNTEAFF
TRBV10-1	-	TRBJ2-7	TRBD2	TGCGCCAGCAGGGGCGGGACTAGCGGGGGGTACGAGCAGTACTTC	CASRGGTSGGYEQYF
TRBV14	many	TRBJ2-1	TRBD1	TGTGCCAGCAGCCGAGAGACAGGGGACCAGTACAATGAGCAGTTCTTC	CASSRETGDQYNEQFF
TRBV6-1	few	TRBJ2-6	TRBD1	TGTGCCAGCGGGGACAGCCTCTCTGGGGCCAACGTCCTGACTTTC	CASGDSLSGANVLTF